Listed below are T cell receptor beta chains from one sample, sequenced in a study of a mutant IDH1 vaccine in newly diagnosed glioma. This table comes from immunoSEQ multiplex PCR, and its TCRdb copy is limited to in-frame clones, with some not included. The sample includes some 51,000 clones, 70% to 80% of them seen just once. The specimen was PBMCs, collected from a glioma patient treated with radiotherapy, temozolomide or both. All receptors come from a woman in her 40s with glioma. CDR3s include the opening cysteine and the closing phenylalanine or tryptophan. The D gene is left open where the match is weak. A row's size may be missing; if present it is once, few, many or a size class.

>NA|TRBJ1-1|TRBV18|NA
CASSGGTETAFF
TGTGCCAGCTCGGGGGGGACGGAAACGGCTTTCTTT
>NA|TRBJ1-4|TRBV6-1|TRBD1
CASRQGSNEKLFF
TGTGCCAGCAGACAGGGGTCTAATGAAAAACTGTTTTTT
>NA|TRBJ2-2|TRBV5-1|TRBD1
CASSSFDRVTGELFF
TGCGCCAGCAGCTCCTTCGACAGGGTGACCGGGGAGCTGTTTTTT
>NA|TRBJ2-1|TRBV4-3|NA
CASSQADRGFDEQFF
TGCGCCAGCAGCCAAGCGGATCGAGGGTTCGATGAGCAGTTCTTC
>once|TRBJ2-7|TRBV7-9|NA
CASSLSHMAYEQYF
TGTGCCAGCAGTCTCAGCCACATGGCCTACGAGCAGTACTTC
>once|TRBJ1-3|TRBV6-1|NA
CASSDPALAPGNTIYF
TGTGCCAGCAGTGATCCCGCTCTCGCCCCTGGAAACACCATATATTTT
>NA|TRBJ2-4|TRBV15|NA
CATSSAEGAKNIQYF
TGTGCCACCAGCAGTGCGGAGGGGGCCAAAAACATTCAGTACTTC
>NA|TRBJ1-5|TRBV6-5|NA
CASRKTGISNQPQHF
TGTGCCAGCAGGAAAACAGGGATTAGCAATCAGCCCCAGCATTTT
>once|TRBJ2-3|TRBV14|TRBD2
CASSQAFGGGTDTQYF
TGTGCCAGCAGCCAAGCTTTCGGGGGGGGCACAGATACGCAGTATTTT
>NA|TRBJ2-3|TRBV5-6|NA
CASSLGGADTQYF
TGTGCCAGCAGCTTGGGCGGCGCCGATACGCAGTATTTT
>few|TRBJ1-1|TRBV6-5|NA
CASRTGGNTEAFF
TGTGCCAGCAGGACGGGGGGAAACACTGAAGCTTTCTTT
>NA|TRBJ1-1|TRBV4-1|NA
CASSHSLGGPSTEAFF
TGCGCCAGCAGCCACTCCCTGGGGGGCCCAAGCACTGAAGCTTTCTTT
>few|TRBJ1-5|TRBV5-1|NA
CASSLGFDGEQPQHF
TGCGCCAGCAGCTTGGGATTTGACGGGGAGCAGCCCCAGCATTTT
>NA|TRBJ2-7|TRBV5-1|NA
CASTPNSGPREQYF
TGCGCCAGCACACCCAATTCCGGGCCACGGGAGCAGTACTTC
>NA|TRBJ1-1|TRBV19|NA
CASSISVNTEAFF
TGTGCCAGTAGTATATCGGTTAACACTGAAGCTTTCTTT
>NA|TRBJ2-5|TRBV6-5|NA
CASSYSRAAQETQYF
TGTGCCAGCAGTTACTCGAGGGCTGCTCAAGAGACCCAGTACTTC
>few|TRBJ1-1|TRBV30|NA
CAWSEGSGRAFF
TGTGCCTGGAGTGAAGGGAGCGGGCGAGCTTTCTTT
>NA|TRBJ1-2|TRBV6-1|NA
CASSEKTAVNYGYTF
TGTGCCAGCAGTGAAAAGACAGCCGTGAACTATGGCTACACCTTC
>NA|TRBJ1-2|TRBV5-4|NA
CASSSETGTALGGYTF
TGTGCCAGCAGCTCAGAGACCGGGACCGCCTTGGGTGGCTACACCTTC
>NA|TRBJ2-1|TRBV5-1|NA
CASSSRQLGPLHSYNEQFF
TGCGCCAGCAGCTCGCGACAACTCGGACCCCTCCACTCCTACAATGAGCAGTTCTTC
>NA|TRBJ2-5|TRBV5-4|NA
CASSRQNQETQYF
TGTGCCAGCAGCCGACAGAACCAAGAGACCCAGTACTTC
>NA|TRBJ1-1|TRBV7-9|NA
CATTGYRYTEAFF
TGTGCCACCACTGGATATAGGTACACTGAAGCTTTCTTT
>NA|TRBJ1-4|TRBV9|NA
CASSVGGRGHNEKLFF
TGTGCCAGCAGCGTAGGAGGTAGGGGTCACAATGAAAAACTGTTTTTT
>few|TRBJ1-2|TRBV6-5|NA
CASRNRDGYTF
TGTGCCAGCAGGAACAGGGATGGCTACACCTTC
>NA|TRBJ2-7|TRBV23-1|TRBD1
CASTNGQDEQYF
TGCGCCAGCACCAATGGACAGGACGAGCAGTACTTC
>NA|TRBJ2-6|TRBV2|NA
CASSPGDSTGANVLTF
TGTGCCAGCAGTCCCGGGGATTCTACTGGGGCCAACGTCCTGACTTTC
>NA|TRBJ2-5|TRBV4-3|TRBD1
CASSQGLPGQAKETQYF
TGCGCCAGCAGCCAAGGACTCCCGGGACAGGCGAAAGAGACCCAGTACTTC
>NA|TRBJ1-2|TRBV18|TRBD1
CASSLTRDRGRLGTF
TGTGCCAGCTCACTAACCCGGGACAGGGGGCGCCTCGGCACCTTC
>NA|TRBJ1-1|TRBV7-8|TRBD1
CASSLSTGVGEAFF
TGTGCCAGCAGCCTCTCGACAGGGGTCGGTGAAGCTTTCTTT
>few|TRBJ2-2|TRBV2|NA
CATPTRGPGELFF
TGTGCCACCCCGACTAGGGGACCCGGGGAGCTGTTTTTT
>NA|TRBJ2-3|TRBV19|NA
CAAGYGTQYF
TGTGCCGCGGGATACGGTACGCAGTATTTT
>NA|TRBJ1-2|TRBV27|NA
CASSTQGNYGYTF
TGTGCCAGCAGTACACAGGGCAACTATGGCTACACCTTC
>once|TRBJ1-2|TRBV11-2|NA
CASSLDETNYGYTF
TGTGCCAGCAGCTTAGATGAAACTAACTATGGCTACACCTTC
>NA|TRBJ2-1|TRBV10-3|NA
CAISGRLGTDEQFF
TGTGCCATCAGTGGCAGGTTAGGGACGGATGAGCAGTTCTTC
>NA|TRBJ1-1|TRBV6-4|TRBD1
CASESQGARNTEAFF
TGTGCCAGCGAATCACAGGGGGCGAGGAACACTGAAGCTTTCTTT
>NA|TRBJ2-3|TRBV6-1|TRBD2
CASTASGTDTQYF
TGTGCCAGCACGGCTAGCGGTACAGATACGCAGTATTTT
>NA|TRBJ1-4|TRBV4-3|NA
CASSPRGQGNEKLFF
TGCGCCAGCAGCCCCCGCGGTCAGGGAAATGAAAAACTGTTTTTT